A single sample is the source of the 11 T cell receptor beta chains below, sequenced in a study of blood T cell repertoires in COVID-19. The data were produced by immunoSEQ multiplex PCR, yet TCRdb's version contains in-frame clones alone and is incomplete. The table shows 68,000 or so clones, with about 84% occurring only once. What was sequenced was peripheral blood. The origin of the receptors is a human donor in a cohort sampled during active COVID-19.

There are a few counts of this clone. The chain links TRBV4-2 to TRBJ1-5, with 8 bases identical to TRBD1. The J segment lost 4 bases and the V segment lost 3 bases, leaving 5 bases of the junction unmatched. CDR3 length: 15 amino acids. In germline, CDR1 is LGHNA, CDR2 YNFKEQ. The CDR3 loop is CASSQGDRGNQPQHF. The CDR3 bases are TGTGCCAGCAGCCAGGGCGACAGGGGTAATCAGCCCCAGCATTTT.

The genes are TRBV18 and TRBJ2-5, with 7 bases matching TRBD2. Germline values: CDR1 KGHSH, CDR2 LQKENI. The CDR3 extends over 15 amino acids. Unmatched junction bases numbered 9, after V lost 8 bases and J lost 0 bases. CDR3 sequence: CASLSGRGYQETQYF. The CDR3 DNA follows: TGTGCCAGCCTCTCTGGGCGGGGGTACCAAGAGACCCAGTACTTC.

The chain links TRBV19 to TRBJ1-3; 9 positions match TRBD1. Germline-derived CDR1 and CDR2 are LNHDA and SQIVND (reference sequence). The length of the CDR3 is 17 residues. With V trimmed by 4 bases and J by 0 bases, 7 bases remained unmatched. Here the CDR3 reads CASSTGQGRSSGNTIYF. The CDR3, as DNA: TGTGCCAGTAGTACAGGACAGGGGCGATCCTCTGGAAACACCATATATTTT.

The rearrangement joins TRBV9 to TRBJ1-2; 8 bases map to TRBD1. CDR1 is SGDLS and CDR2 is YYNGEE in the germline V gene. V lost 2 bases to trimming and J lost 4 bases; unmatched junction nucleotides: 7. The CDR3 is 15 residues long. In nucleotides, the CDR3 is TGTGCCAGCAGCGTGGGGGACAGGACACCCTATGGCTACACCTTC. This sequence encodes CASSVGDRTPYGYTF. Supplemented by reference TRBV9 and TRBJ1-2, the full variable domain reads DSGVTQTPKHLITATGQRVTLRCSPRSGDLSVYWYQQSLDQGLQFLIQYYNGEERAKGNILERFSAQQFPDLHSELNLSSLELGDSALYFCASSVGDRTPYGYTFGSGTRLTVV.

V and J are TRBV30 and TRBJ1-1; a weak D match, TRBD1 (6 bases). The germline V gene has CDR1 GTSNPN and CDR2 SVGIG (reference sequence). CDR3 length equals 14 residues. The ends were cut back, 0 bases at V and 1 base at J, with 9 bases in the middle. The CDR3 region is CAWSVGRGNTEAFF. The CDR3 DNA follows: TGTGCCTGGAGTGTAGGCAGGGGGAACACTGAAGCTTTCTTT.

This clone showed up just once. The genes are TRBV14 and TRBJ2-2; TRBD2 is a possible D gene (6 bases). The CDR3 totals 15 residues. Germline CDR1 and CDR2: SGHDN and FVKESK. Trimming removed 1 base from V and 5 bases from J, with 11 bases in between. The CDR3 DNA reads TGTGCCAGCAGCCAAGGCGTGGGGAGGACCGGGGAGCTGTTTTTT. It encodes CASSQGVGRTGELFF.

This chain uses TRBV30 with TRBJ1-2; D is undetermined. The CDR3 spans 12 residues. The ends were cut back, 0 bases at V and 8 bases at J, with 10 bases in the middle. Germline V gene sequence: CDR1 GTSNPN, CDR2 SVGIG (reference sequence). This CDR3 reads CAWSVGALGYTF. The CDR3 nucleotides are TGTGCCTGGAGTGTGGGCGCCTTAGGCTACACCTTC.

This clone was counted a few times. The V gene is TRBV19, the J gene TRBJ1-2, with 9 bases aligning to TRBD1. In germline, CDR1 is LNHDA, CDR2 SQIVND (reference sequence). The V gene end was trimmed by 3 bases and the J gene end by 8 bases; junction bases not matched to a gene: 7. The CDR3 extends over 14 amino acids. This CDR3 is CASSMGQGRGGYTF. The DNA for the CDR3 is TGTGCCAGTAGTATGGGACAGGGAAGGGGCGGCTACACCTTC. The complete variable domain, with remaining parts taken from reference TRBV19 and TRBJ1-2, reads DGGITQSPKYLFRKEGQNVTLSCEQNLNHDAMYWYRQDPGQGLRLIYYSQIVNDFQKGDIAEGYSVSREKKESFPLTVTSAQKNPTAFYLCASSMGQGRGGYTFGSGTRLTVV.

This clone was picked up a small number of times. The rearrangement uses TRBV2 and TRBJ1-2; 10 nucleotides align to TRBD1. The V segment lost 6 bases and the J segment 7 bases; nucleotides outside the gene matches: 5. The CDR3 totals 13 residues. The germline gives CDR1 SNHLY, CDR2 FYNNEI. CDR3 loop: CASRRQGASGYTF. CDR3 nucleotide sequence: TGTGCCAGCAGACGACAGGGGGCGTCTGGCTACACCTTC.

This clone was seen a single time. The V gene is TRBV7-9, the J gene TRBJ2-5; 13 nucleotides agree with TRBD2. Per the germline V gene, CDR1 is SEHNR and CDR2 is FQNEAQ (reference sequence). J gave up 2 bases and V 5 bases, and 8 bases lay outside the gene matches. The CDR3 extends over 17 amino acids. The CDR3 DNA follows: TGTGCCAGCAGCCCTGGGGGACTAGCGGGGAATCAAGAGACCCAGTACTTC. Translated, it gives CASSPGGLAGNQETQYF.

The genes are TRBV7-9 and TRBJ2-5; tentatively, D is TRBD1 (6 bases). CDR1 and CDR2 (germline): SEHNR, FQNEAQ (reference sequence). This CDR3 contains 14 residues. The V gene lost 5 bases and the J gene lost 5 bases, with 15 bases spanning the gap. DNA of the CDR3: TGTGCCAGCAGCCACCTGGGTGGGGGCGAGACCCAGTACTTC. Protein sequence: CASSHLGGGETQYF.